The 10 T cell receptor beta chains below all came from one sample that was sequenced in a study of T cell clonality in common variable immunodeficiency. Study results and caveats: Reportedly, TCR beta sequences from common variable immunodeficiency showed fewer deletions and N-nucleotide insertions.

Antigen specificity for these receptors is unknown. Some clones are missing from TCRdb's copy, which holds only in-frame ones; the method was immunoSEQ multiplex PCR. The counts give around 24,000 clones, none of them seen only once; about 24% is held by the top ten. The specimen sequenced was peripheral blood mononuclear cells. All receptors come from a human donor with common variable immunodeficiency.

In this sample, this clone turned up many times. The sequenced fragment ends 3 residues before the CDR3 boundary, so the rest is inferred from the germline J gene. V usage is TRBV18 and J usage is TRBJ2-3, with a tentative D call TRBD2 (6 bases). CDR1 and CDR2 (germline): KGHSH, LQKENI. Trimming shortened V by 1 base and J by 1 base, and 12 bases separated the two germline ends. This CDR3 comprises 16 residues. The covered CDR3 bases are TGTGCCAGCTCACCACTGGGGACGGGGGGCACAGATACG. This sequence encodes CASSPLGTGGTDT. The complete CDR3 reads CASSPLGTGGTDTQYF.

Only a few counts were recorded for this clone. The CDR3 region is CASTITGVGTEQYF. The covered CDR3 bases are TGTGCCAGCACCATCACAGGGGTGGGAACCGAG. The V and J genes are TRBV2 and TRBJ2-7; 7 positions match TRBD1. The read halts 3 residues ahead of the CDR3 end, with the missing end drawn from the germline J gene. CDR3 length: 14 amino acids. V lost 7 bases, J lost 6 bases, and 12 bases stayed unmatched. CDR1 is SNHLY, CDR2 FYNNEI, per germline.

This clone was seen ten or more times. From the germline J gene comes the end of the CDR3, since the read stops 3 residues before it. This rearrangement joins TRBV18 to TRBJ2-3; the match to TRBD1 covers 10 bases. Trimming took 3 bases from V and 5 from J; bases not matched to a gene: 5. The germline V gene encodes CDR1 KGHSH and CDR2 LQKENI. The CDR3 is made up of 15 amino acids. The CDR3 loop reads CASSPYRDRGDTQYF. The CDR3 DNA, read in part, is TGTGCCAGCTCACCCTACAGGGACAGGGGAGATACG.

This clone showed up many times. The CDR3 end falls 3 residues outside the read, so it is completed with the germline J gene. V gene TRBV9 combines with J gene TRBJ2-2; a possible D gene is TRBD1 (5 bases). Trimming removed 5 bases from V and 7 bases from J, with 15 bases in between. CDR1 and CDR2 (germline): SGDLS, YYNGEE. The CDR3 has 14 residues. The covered CDR3 bases are TGTGCCAGCAGGGCGGACACCCAGCGCGGGGAG. Protein product: CASRADTQRGE. The whole CDR3 is CASRADTQRGELFF.

This clone was observed a handful of times. The covered CDR3 bases are TGTGCCAGCAGCTCGGGGACTGGATGGGACAATGAG. It translates to CASSSGTGWDNE. The complete CDR3 reads CASSSGTGWDNEQFF. The V and J genes are TRBV11-2 and TRBJ2-1; maybe TRBD2 (6 bases). The CDR3 end is not reached by the read, which stops 3 residues before it; the germline J gene fills it in. The CDR3 is 15 residues long. The germline gives CDR1 SGHAT, CDR2 FQNNGV. The V gene lost 4 bases and the J gene lost 5 bases, with 15 bases spanning the gap.

This clone occurred many times. The missing CDR3 end, 3 residues past where the read stops, is filled in from the germline J gene. This chain connects TRBV7-2 to TRBJ2-7, with a possible D match to TRBD1 (5 bases). This CDR3 has 14 amino acids. Trimming removed 2 bases from V and 2 bases from J, with 10 bases in between. Per the germline V gene, CDR1 is SGHTA and CDR2 is FQGNSA. This CDR3 is CASSLSQGTYEQYF. CDR3 DNA (partial): TGTGCCAGCAGCTTAAGCCAGGGTACCTACGAG.

This clone was seen ten or more times. Read coverage stops 3 residues before the CDR3 terminus; the germline J gene supplies the remainder. This chain links TRBV18 with TRBJ2-2, with D unclear. Trimming removed 2 bases at V and 6 bases at J, with 7 bases between. CDR3 length: 13 residues. Germline CDR1 is KGHSH and CDR2 is LQKENI. The CDR3 spells CASSPSVAGELFF. The CDR3 DNA, read in part, is TGTGCCAGCTCACCATCTGTCGCCGGGGAG.

This clone was seen repeatedly, ten times or more. Coverage ceases 3 residues before the CDR3 finishes, and the germline J gene fills in the end. The chain couples TRBV20-1 to TRBJ2-7; TRBD1 agrees at 8 bases. The V segment lost 6 bases and the J segment 3 bases; nucleotides outside the gene matches: 13. The CDR3 is made up of 15 amino acids. The germline gives CDR1 DFQATT, CDR2 SNEGSKA (reference sequence). The CDR3 loop reads CSARTSGTGYYEQYF. The sequenced CDR3 bases are TGCAGTGCAAGAACGTCGGGGACAGGATACTACGAG.

This clone was seen many times. The read ends 3 residues shy of where the CDR3 ends; the end is completed using the germline J gene. The chain employs TRBV23-1 and TRBJ1-4; 7 bases map to TRBD1. TRBV23-1 falls under the ORF class, with uncertain function. Trimming removed 0 bases from V and 1 base from J; junction bases left unmatched: 14. The CDR3 spans 20 residues. The part of the CDR3 DNA that was read is TGCGCCAGCAGTCAATCTAAGGTTGAGCGACAGGGCGAAACTAATGAAAAA. The encoded protein is CASSQSKVERQGETNEK. The full CDR3 reads CASSQSKVERQGETNEKLFF.

A word on this clone: The CDR3 end is not reached by the read, which stops 3 residues before it; the germline J gene fills it in. V usage is TRBV13 and J usage is TRBJ2-5; TRBD2 agrees at 10 bases. CDR1 is PRHDT and CDR2 is FYEKMQ in the germline V gene (reference sequence). The V gene end was trimmed by 5 bases and the J gene end by 2 bases; junction bases not matched to a gene: 5. The CDR3 is made up of 15 amino acids. The CDR3 protein is CASSGSSGSQETQYF. The covered CDR3 bases are TGTGCCAGCAGCGGCTCTAGCGGGAGTCAAGAGACC.